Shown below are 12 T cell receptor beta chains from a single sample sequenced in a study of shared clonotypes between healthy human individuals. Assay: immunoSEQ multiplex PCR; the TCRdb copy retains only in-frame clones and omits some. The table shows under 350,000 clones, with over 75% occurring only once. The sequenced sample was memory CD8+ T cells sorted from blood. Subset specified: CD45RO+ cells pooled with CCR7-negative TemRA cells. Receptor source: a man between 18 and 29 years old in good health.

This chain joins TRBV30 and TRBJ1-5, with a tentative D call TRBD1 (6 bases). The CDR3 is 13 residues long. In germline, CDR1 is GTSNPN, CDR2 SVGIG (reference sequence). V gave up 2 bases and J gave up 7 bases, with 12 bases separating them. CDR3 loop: CAWSRSGDQPQHF. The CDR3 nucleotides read TGTGCCTGGAGTCGGTCAGGGGACCAGCCCCAGCATTTT.

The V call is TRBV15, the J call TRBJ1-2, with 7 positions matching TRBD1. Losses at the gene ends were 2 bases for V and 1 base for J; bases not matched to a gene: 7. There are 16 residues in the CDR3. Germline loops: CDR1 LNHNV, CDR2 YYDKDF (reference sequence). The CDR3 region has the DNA TGTGCCACCAGCAGAAGGGGGACAGATGGTAACTATGGCTACACCTTC. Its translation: CATSRRGTDGNYGYTF.

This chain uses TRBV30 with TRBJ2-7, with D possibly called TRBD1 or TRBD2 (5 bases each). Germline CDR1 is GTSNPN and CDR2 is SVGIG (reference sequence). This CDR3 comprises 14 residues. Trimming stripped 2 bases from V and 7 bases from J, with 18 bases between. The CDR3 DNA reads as TGTGCCTGGAGTCTAGCAGGGTCTTCGGGAGAGCAGTACTTC. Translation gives CAWSLAGSSGEQYF.

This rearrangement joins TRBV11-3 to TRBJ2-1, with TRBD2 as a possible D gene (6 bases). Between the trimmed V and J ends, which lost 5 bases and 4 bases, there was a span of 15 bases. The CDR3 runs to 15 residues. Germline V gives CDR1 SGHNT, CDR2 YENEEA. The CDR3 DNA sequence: TGTGCCAGCAGCGCCTGGGGGAGGCCATACAATGAGCAGTTCTTC. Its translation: CASSAWGRPYNEQFF. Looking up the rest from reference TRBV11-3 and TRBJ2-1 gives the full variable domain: EAGVVQSPRYKIIEKKQPVAFWCNPISGHNTLYWYLQNLGQGPELLIRYENEEAVDDSQLPKDRFSAERLKGVDSTLKIQPAELGDSAVYLCASSAWGRPYNEQFFGPGTRLTVL.

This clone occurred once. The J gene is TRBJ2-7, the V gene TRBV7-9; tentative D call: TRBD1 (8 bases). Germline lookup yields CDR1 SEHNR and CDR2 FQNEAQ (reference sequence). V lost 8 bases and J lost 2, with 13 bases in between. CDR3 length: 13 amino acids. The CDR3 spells CASRGDRTYEQYF. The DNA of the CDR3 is TGTGCCAGCCGGGGGGACAGGACCTACGAGCAGTACTTC.

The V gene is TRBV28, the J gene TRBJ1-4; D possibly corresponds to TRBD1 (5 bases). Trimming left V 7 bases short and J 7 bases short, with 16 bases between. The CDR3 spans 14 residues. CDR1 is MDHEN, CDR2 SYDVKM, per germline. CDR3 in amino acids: CASNNERGGEKLFF. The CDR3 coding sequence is TGTGCCAGCAATAATGAGAGGGGTGGTGAAAAACTGTTTTTT.

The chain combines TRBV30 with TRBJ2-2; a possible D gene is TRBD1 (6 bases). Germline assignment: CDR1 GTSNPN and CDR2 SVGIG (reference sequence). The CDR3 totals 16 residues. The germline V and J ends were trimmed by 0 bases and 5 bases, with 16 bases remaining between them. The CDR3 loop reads CAWSVSWTVRTGELFF. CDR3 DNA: TGTGCCTGGAGTGTATCTTGGACAGTCCGTACCGGGGAGCTGTTTTTT.

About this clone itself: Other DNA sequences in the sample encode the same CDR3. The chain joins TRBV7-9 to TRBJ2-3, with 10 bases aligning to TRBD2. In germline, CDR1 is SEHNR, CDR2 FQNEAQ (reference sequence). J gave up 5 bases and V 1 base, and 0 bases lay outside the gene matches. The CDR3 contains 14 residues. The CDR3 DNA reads TGTGCCAGCAGCTTAGTAGCGGGAGGAGATACGCAGTATTTT. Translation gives CASSLVAGGDTQYF.

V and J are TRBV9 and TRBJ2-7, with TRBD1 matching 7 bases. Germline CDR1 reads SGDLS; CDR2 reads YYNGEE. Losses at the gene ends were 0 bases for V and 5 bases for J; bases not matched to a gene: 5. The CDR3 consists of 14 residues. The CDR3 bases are TGTGCCAGCAGCGTAGAGACAGGGAATAACGAGCAGTACTTC. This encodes CASSVETGNNEQYF. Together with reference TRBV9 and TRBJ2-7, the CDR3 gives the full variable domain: DSGVTQTPKHLITATGQRVTLRCSPRSGDLSVYWYQQSLDQGLQFLIQYYNGEERAKGNILERFSAQQFPDLHSELNLSSLELGDSALYFCASSVETGNNEQYFGPGTRLTVT.

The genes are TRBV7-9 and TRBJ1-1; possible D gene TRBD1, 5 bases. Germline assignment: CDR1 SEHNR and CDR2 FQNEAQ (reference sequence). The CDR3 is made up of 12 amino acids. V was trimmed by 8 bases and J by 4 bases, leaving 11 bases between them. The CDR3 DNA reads TGTGCCAGCCTTCAGGGAGGCACTGAAGCTTTCTTT. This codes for CASLQGGTEAFF.

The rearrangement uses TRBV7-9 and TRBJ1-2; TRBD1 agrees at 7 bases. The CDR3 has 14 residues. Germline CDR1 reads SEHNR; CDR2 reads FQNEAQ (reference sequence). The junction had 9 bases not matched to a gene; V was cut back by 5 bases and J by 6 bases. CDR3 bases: TGTGCCAGCAGCCGATCGACAGGGAGCGATGGCTACACCTTC. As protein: CASSRSTGSDGYTF.

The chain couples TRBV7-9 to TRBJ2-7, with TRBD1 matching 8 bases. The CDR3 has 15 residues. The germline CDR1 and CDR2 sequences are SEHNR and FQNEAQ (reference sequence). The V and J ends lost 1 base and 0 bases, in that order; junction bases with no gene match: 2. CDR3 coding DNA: TGTGCCAGCAGCTTAGGGACAGGGACCTCCTACGAGCAGTACTTC. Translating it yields CASSLGTGTSYEQYF.